This TCR beta chain appears in the sequencing data of a study of blood T cell repertoires in COVID-19. Note on this clone: The identical CDR3 is also encoded by other nucleotide sequences in the sample.

The CDR3 is 13 residues long. From germline, CDR1 is LGHDT and CDR2 YNNKEL (reference sequence). V shed 3 bases and J shed 3 bases, with 7 bases lying between them. Sequencing was performed with immunoSEQ multiplex PCR; in TCRdb, only in-frame clones are kept and a portion is missing. The table shows approximately 85,000 clones, with around 92% occurring only once. Sequencing used peripheral blood. The chain joins TRBV3-1 (or the pseudogene TRBV3-2) to TRBJ2-3, with a weak D call TRBD1 (5 bases). This TCR came from an older woman with active COVID-19. The CDR3: CASSQQGTDTQYF. The CDR3 DNA reads as TGTGCCAGCAGCCAGCAGGGTACAGATACGCAGTATTTT.